This T cell receptor (beta chain) was sequenced during a study of regulatory T cells in long-lasting Graves disease. Arm-PCR of CDR3 regions with iRepertoire HTBI primers generated TCR beta libraries. Using its own MiXCR run on the multiplex PCR reads, TCRdb lists one record per CDR3 protein. The repertoire has about 430,000 distinct CDR3 sequences, approximately 16% of them found once; the top ten carry over 7%. Specified time point: newly diagnosed GD, antithyroid drugs for less than 3 months. From PBMCs, RNA was extracted and then used to make the TCR library. The peripheral blood volume drawn was around 9.6 milliliters, and it was collected into EDTA tubes. The CDR3 length is 11 residues. V lost 8 bases to trimming and J lost 8 bases, with 10 bases between them. CDR1 and CDR2 (germline): MDHEN, SYDVKM. This clonotype was observed a handful of times. These data were likewise used in another study, on T cells in Graves' hyperthyroidism and ophthalmopathy.

This rearrangement joins TRBV28 to TRBJ2-4, with D unresolved. Here the sequenced sample was peripheral blood mononuclear cells (PBMCs), taken at new diagnosis, from a patient treated with antithyroid drugs. This receptor was identified in a woman between 35 and 50 years old with Graves disease. CDR3 DNA sequence: TGTGCCAGCGGTAATTGGGACATTCAGTACTTC. Translation gives CASGNWDIQYF. Variable domain in full (rest from reference TRBV28 and TRBJ2-4): DVKVTQSSRYLVKRTGEKVFLECVQDMDHENMFWYRQDPGLGLRLIYFSYDVKMKEKGDIPEGYSVSREKKERFSLILESASTNQTSMYLCASGNWDIQYFGAGTRLSVL.